These 8 T cell receptor beta chains were all obtained from the same sample, sequenced in a study of human T cells and chemical hapten exposure. Time point defined: healthy volunteer bleed at 2 weeks. Unfractionated whole blood yielded total RNA. Using its own MiXCR run on the RACE reads, TCRdb lists one record per CDR3 protein. The sample has 75,000 to 100,000 distinct CDR3 sequences; about 10% are singletons. Sequencing was done on a sample of whole blood. The receptors here all came from a female donor in good health. Some clones in this sample may be carry-over from other donors' samples.

This clonotype was counted a few times. The chain carries TRBV29-1 and TRBJ2-7, with TRBD2 identical over 9 bases. J gave up 1 base and V 6 bases, and 4 bases lay outside the gene matches. Germline lookup yields CDR1 SQVTM and CDR2 ANQGSEA. This CDR3 comprises 13 residues. CDR3 bases: TGCAGCGTGAGGACTAGCGCTTCCTACGAGCAGTACTTC. This translates into CSVRTSASYEQYF.

At least ten counts were recorded for this clonotype. The V gene is TRBV29-1, the J gene TRBJ2-7; D gene ambiguous. CDR3 length equals 13 residues. The germline V and J ends were trimmed by 7 bases and 3 bases, with 16 bases remaining between them. Germline loops: CDR1 SQVTM, CDR2 ANQGSEA. CDR3 nucleotides: TGCAGCGCTCGAAGCCCATCGGACTACGAGCAGTACTTC. Protein: CSARSPSDYEQYF.

This clonotype was seen at least ten times. CDR3 bases: TGTGCCAGCAGCCTCTCCGGGACTAGCGGGGGGCCTTACAATGAGCAGTTCTTC. It yields the protein CASSLSGTSGGPYNEQFF. This chain joins TRBV7-9 and TRBJ2-1, with 15 bases that match TRBD2. The CDR3 spans 18 residues. J lost 4 bases, V lost 5 bases, and 9 bases had no gene match. Germline CDR1 SEHNR, CDR2 FQNEAQ (reference sequence).

The chain links TRBV7-9 to TRBJ1-1; D is uncertain. V was clipped by 7 bases and J by 5 bases, with 17 bases between them. Germline assignment: CDR1 SEHNR and CDR2 FQNEAQ (reference sequence). The CDR3 length is 14 residues. The CDR3: CASTLVLAGTEAFF. As DNA, the CDR3 is TGTGCCAGCACCCTGGTTCTGGCGGGGACTGAAGCTTTCTTT.

This clonotype has more than one count but fewer than ten. The chain combines TRBV20-1 with TRBJ2-7; 7 nucleotides match TRBD2. Looked up from germline, CDR1 is DFQATT and CDR2 is SNEGSKA (reference sequence). The CDR3 runs to 12 residues. The CDR3 loop reads CSGYSGKYEQYF. The CDR3 DNA reads TGCAGCGGTTACAGCGGGAAGTACGAGCAGTACTTC.

The genes are TRBV12-3 or TRBV12-4 and TRBJ2-7; D is perhaps TRBD1 or TRBD2 (5 bases each). V was pared by 6 bases and J by 4 bases, with 19 bases between. The CDR3 contains 15 residues. In nucleotides, the CDR3 is TGTGCCAGCAGCTTGAGGGGTTCAGGAAAGTACGAGCAGTACTTC. Amino acids: CASSLRGSGKYEQYF.

This clonotype was seen only a few times. The chain has TRBV7-9 and TRBJ2-2, with D perhaps matching TRBD2 (7 bases). Germline CDR1 reads SEHNR; CDR2 reads FQNEAQ (reference sequence). V was cut by 7 bases and J by 4 bases, with 16 bases left in between. The CDR3 covers 15 residues. The CDR3 DNA is TGTGCCAGCAACAAGGGGGGGGCGAGCACCGGGGAGCTGTTTTTT. It specifies CASNKGGASTGELFF.

The chain carries TRBV6-2 or TRBV6-3 and TRBJ1-1, with D tentatively TRBD1 (6 bases). CDR1 is MNHEY, CDR2 SVGEGT, per germline. V was cut by 4 bases and J by 0 bases, with 12 bases left in between. CDR3 length equals 15 residues. The CDR3 reads CASSSNRDLNTEAFF. Written as DNA, the CDR3 is TGTGCCAGCAGTTCTAACAGGGATTTGAACACTGAAGCTTTCTTT.